Presented here are 10 T cell receptor beta chains from one specimen sequenced in a study of blood T cell repertoires in COVID-19. Measured with immunoSEQ multiplex PCR; TCRdb has only the in-frame clones, and not every one. The sample holds 70,000 to 95,000 clones, nearly 95% seen once. Sequenced material: peripheral blood. All receptors come from a human donor with active COVID-19. The donor label of this sample is uncertain.

The chain combines TRBV3-1 (or the pseudogene TRBV3-2) with TRBJ2-6, with D tentatively TRBD1 (6 bases). With 4 bases removed from V and 0 bases from J, the gap between germline ends came to 16 bases. Per germline, CDR1 LGHDT and CDR2 YNNKEL (reference sequence). The CDR3 runs to 18 residues. The DNA for the CDR3 is TGTGCCAGCAGCCCGTCGGTGCAGGGGAGCTCTGGGGCCAACGTCCTGACTTTC. Translating gives CASSPSVQGSSGANVLTF.

The chain carries TRBV6-1 and TRBJ1-2; TRBD1 matches 7 bases. Germline assignment: CDR1 MNHNS and CDR2 SASEGT. V shed 1 base and J 4 bases; nucleotides not matched to a gene: 3. The CDR3 totals 14 residues. CDR3 nucleotide sequence: TGTGCCAGCAGTGAAGTAGGGGGCATCTATGGCTACACCTTC. This codes for CASSEVGGIYGYTF.

The rearrangement joins TRBV6-5 to TRBJ1-1; D call uncertain. CDR1 and CDR2 (germline): MNHEY, SVGAGI. The CDR3 covers 14 residues. V lost 6 bases to trimming and J lost 4 bases, with 15 bases between them. DNA for the CDR3: TGTGCCAGCAGGCAGATGTGGGGAGGCACTGAAGCTTTCTTT. Translation: CASRQMWGGTEAFF.

This chain joins TRBV7-9 and TRBJ1-5; D is perhaps TRBD1 (5 bases). The CDR3 is 14 residues long. V was clipped by 4 bases and J by 2 bases, with 9 bases between them. Germline V gives CDR1 SEHNR, CDR2 FQNEAQ (reference sequence). The CDR3 bases are TGTGCCAGCAGCTCAGGGAATGGCAATCAGCCCCAGCATTTT. This encodes CASSSGNGNQPQHF.

The genes are TRBV20-1 and TRBJ1-4; D not resolved. The length of the CDR3 is 11 residues. The germline CDR1 and CDR2 sequences are DFQATT and SNEGSKA (reference sequence). Trimming stripped 5 bases from V and 8 bases from J, with 9 bases between. Written as DNA, the CDR3 is TGCAGTGCTTCCCCGCAGGAAAAACTGTTTTTT. This translates into CSASPQEKLFF.

This sequence joins TRBV18 and TRBJ2-1; no firm D call. V lost 4 bases and J lost 7, with 11 bases in between. CDR1 and CDR2 (germline): KGHSH, LQKENI. The CDR3 is 13 amino acids. The CDR3 DNA reads TGTGCCAGCTCACTTGGTATGGAGAATGAGCAGTTCTTC. Translated: CASSLGMENEQFF.

The chain couples TRBV3-1 (or the pseudogene TRBV3-2) to TRBJ2-1, with TRBD2 as a possible D gene (6 bases). V lost 2 bases and J lost 1, with 12 bases in between. The CDR3 is made up of 16 amino acids. CDR1 is LGHDT and CDR2 is YNNKEL in the germline V gene (reference sequence). As DNA, the CDR3 is TGTGCCAGCAGCCAATCTACCGGGACTTCCTACAATGAGCAGTTCTTC. This sequence encodes CASSQSTGTSYNEQFF.

This chain links TRBV7-2 with TRBJ2-1; 7 bases are shared with TRBD2. Germline V lookup: CDR1 SGHTA, CDR2 FQGNSA. The CDR3 spans 17 residues. J lost 6 bases, V lost 3 bases, and 14 bases had no gene match. CDR3 protein: CASSLNPAGRESNEQFF. In DNA, the CDR3 is TGTGCCAGCAGCTTGAACCCCGCAGGGAGGGAGTCCAATGAGCAGTTCTTC.

Worth noting for this clone: A junction boundary mismatches the germline segment, possibly from a read error. The chain uses TRBV24-1 and TRBJ2-1; 7 positions match TRBD1. CDR3 length: 18 amino acids. CDR1 is KGHDR, CDR2 SFDVKD, per germline. The CDR3 spells CAASDSKNRGPFSNEQFF. CDR3 DNA sequence: TGTGCCGCCAGTGACTCTAAAAACAGGGGTCCGTTTAGCAATGAGCAGTTCTTC.

The chain recombines TRBV9 with TRBJ2-1; 13 bases match TRBD2. The trim removed 3 bases at V and 4 bases at J, leaving 10 bases unmatched. CDR1 and CDR2 (germline): SGDLS, YYNGEE. This CDR3 has 18 residues. CDR3 DNA sequence: TGTGCCAGCAGCGCCCGGCCGGGACTAGCGGGACCTTACAATGAGCAGTTCTTC. Translated: CASSARPGLAGPYNEQFF.